This entry is about one T cell receptor beta chain. The data were taken from a study of blood T cell repertoires in COVID-19. Germline CDR1 reads SGDLS; CDR2 reads YYNGEE. The CDR3 runs to 15 residues. V was clipped by 0 bases and J by 1 base, with 10 bases between them. Sequencing was performed with immunoSEQ multiplex PCR; in TCRdb, only in-frame clones are kept and a portion is missing. The sample yields some 150,000 clones, about 80% seen once. The sequenced sample consisted of peripheral blood. The clonotype was recovered from a woman aged 55-70 years with acute or convalescent COVID-19. The chain couples TRBV9 to TRBJ1-1; D perhaps matches TRBD1 (6 bases). The CDR3 reads CASSVVVRGNTEAFF. The CDR3 bases are TGTGCCAGCAGCGTAGTGGTCAGGGGGAACACTGAAGCTTTCTTT.